This T cell receptor beta chain derives from a study of Ad26.COV2.S vaccination and SARS-CoV-2 variants. Study at large: Recipients of Ad26.COV2.S got it intramuscularly, once or twice 56 days apart.

Noted treatment: around 19 received Ad26.COV2.S at low or high dose, single or two shots; about 5 received placebo; per-sample allocation not given. Repertoires come from day 63 after the first vaccine or placebo injection. Produced via immunoSEQ multiplex PCR; TCRdb's table is partial and in-frame only. The data contain about 280,000 clones, approximately 89% of them singletons. This clone was recorded a few times. The input for sequencing was peripheral blood, taken in a trial of Ad26.COV2.S vaccine versus placebo. The origin of this receptor is a person between 18 and 60 years old who received the Ad26.COV2.S COVID-19 vaccine or a placebo.

The CDR3 protein is CASCPRTGEIYGYTF. CDR3 nucleotides: TGTGCCAGCTGTCCGCGGACAGGAGAAATCTATGGCTACACCTTC. The chain has TRBV25-1 and TRBJ1-2; 7 positions match TRBD1. Germline assignment: CDR1 MGHDK and CDR2 SYGVNS. CDR3 length: 15 amino acids. J lost 4 bases, V lost 8 bases, and 13 bases had no gene match.